This T cell receptor (beta chain) was sequenced for a study of technical replicates of blood from several donors (TCRdb year 2017). On this clone itself: Its specific antigen is unknown. Base qualities are missing; no much larger clone stands one base away.

A distance of 17 bases separates the germline ends of V and J, which lose 5 bases and 5 bases respectively. The CDR3 holds 15 amino acids from the cysteine to the phenylalanine. The entry retains the CDR3 DNA only, 45 bases that are in frame from base 1. CDR1 and CDR2 were assigned from the germline V gene as SGHNT and YENEEA. The library was prepared using the immunoSEQ multiplex PCR assay. TCRdb stores this immuneACCESS table with in-frame sequences only. Part of the clones is absent; in the studies checked, under half of the shortfall reflects unresolved V genes, and no reason is known for the rest. This sample comprises 100,000 or so clones, 95% of them detected only once. Around 0.21% of the sample lies in the top ten.

The TCR originated in a human donor in good health. What was sequenced was T cells isolated from PBMCs. In this chain, TRBV11-3 is recombined with TRBJ2-3; the D region possibly corresponds to TRBD2 (7 bases align). The CDR3 protein sequence reads: CASSPRGPPRDTQYF. In nucleotides, the sequence is TGTGCCAGCAGCCCGCGGGGGCCGCCGAGAGATACGCAGTATTTT.